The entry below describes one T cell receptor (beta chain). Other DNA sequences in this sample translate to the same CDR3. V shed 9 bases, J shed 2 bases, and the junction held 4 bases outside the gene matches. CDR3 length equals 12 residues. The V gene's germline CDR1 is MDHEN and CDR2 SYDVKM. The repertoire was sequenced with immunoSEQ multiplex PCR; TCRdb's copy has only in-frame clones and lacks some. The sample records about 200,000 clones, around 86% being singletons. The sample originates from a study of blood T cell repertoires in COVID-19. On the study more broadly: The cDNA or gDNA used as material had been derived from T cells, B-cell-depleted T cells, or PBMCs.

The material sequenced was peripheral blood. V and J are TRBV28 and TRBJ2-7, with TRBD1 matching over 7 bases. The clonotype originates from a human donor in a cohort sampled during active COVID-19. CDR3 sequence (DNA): TGTGCCAGTAGGGACAGTGCCTACGAGCAGTACTTC. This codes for CASRDSAYEQYF.